Listed below are T cell receptor beta chains from one sample, sequenced in a study of shared clonotypes between healthy human individuals. Assay: immunoSEQ multiplex PCR; the TCRdb copy retains only in-frame clones and omits some. The data show over a million clones, with roughly 96% seen just once and 1.2% held by the top ten. Sequencing input: naive CD4+ T cells sorted from blood. These TCRs come from a young man in good health. The CDR3 runs from the conserved cysteine through the conserved F or W. Fields, in order: D gene, J gene, clone size, V gene, CDR3 protein, CDR3 DNA. A D gene is named only where the DNA matches it firmly. Part of the rows lack a size; the others show once, few, many or a class for expanded clones.

d_call: TRBD1; j_call: TRBJ2-3; clone_size: NA; v_call: TRBV5-1; cdr3_aa: CASSSTTGGTDTQYF; cdr3_nt: TGCGCCAGCAGCTCGACAACAGGGGGCACAGATACGCAGTATTTT
d_call: NA; j_call: TRBJ2-3; clone_size: once; v_call: TRBV9; cdr3_aa: CASSVDITDTQYF; cdr3_nt: TGTGCCAGCAGCGTAGATATTACAGATACGCAGTATTTT
d_call: NA; j_call: TRBJ2-5; clone_size: NA; v_call: TRBV6-1; cdr3_aa: CASSDGQHQETQYF; cdr3_nt: TGTGCCAGCAGTGATGGACAGCACCAAGAGACCCAGTACTTC
d_call: TRBD2; j_call: TRBJ2-5; clone_size: NA; v_call: TRBV30; cdr3_aa: CAWSVLAGGETQYF; cdr3_nt: TGTGCCTGGAGTGTTTTAGCGGGAGGAGAGACCCAGTACTTC
d_call: NA; j_call: TRBJ1-2; clone_size: NA; v_call: TRBV4-3; cdr3_aa: CASSQVGSYGYTF; cdr3_nt: TGCGCCAGCAGCCAAGTCGGGAGCTATGGCTACACCTTC
d_call: NA; j_call: TRBJ2-5; clone_size: NA; v_call: TRBV7-9; cdr3_aa: CASRRWGIRENQETQYF; cdr3_nt: TGTGCCAGCAGGAGGTGGGGGATTAGGGAAAACCAAGAGACCCAGTACTTC
d_call: NA; j_call: TRBJ1-1; clone_size: NA; v_call: TRBV4-2; cdr3_aa: CASSYTVNTEAFF; cdr3_nt: TGTGCCAGCAGCTATACAGTGAACACTGAAGCTTTCTTT
d_call: NA; j_call: TRBJ2-2; clone_size: NA; v_call: TRBV15; cdr3_aa: CATSSPFRGGSGELFF; cdr3_nt: TGTGCCACCAGCTCGCCATTTAGGGGGGGCTCCGGGGAGCTGTTTTTT
d_call: TRBD1; j_call: TRBJ2-5; clone_size: NA; v_call: TRBV7-9; cdr3_aa: CASSLGDRGQETQYF; cdr3_nt: TGTGCCAGCAGCTTAGGGGACAGGGGCCAAGAGACCCAGTACTTC
d_call: TRBD1; j_call: TRBJ1-3; clone_size: NA; v_call: TRBV18; cdr3_aa: CASSPLNLQGPNLGNTIYF; cdr3_nt: TGTGCCAGCTCACCCTTAAACTTACAGGGGCCTAACCTTGGAAACACCATATATTTT
d_call: NA; j_call: TRBJ2-3; clone_size: NA; v_call: TRBV4-1; cdr3_aa: CASSQAGGTREYF; cdr3_nt: TGCGCCAGCAGCCAAGCGGGTGGGACCCGGGAGTATTTT
d_call: NA; j_call: TRBJ2-2; clone_size: NA; v_call: TRBV5-4; cdr3_aa: CASSLFGRNTGELFF; cdr3_nt: TGTGCCAGCAGCTTGTTCGGCAGGAACACCGGGGAGCTGTTTTTT
d_call: TRBD2; j_call: TRBJ2-1; clone_size: NA; v_call: TRBV7-8; cdr3_aa: CASSWSGGGYNEQFF; cdr3_nt: TGTGCCAGCAGCTGGAGTGGCGGGGGATACAATGAGCAGTTCTTC
d_call: TRBD1; j_call: TRBJ1-2; clone_size: NA; v_call: TRBV19; cdr3_aa: CASFGQARDGGYTF; cdr3_nt: TGTGCCAGTTTCGGACAGGCCCGGGACGGGGGCTACACCTTC
d_call: TRBD2; j_call: TRBJ2-2; clone_size: NA; v_call: TRBV7-6; cdr3_aa: CASSRTSSDTGELFF; cdr3_nt: TGTGCCAGCAGCCGGACTAGCTCAGACACCGGGGAGCTGTTTTTT
d_call: TRBD1; j_call: TRBJ1-1; clone_size: once; v_call: TRBV18; cdr3_aa: CASSPLTGGSNTEAFF; cdr3_nt: TGTGCCAGCTCACCCCTGACAGGGGGCTCGAACACTGAAGCTTTCTTT
d_call: NA; j_call: TRBJ1-5; clone_size: NA; v_call: TRBV9; cdr3_aa: CASSVTGTNQPQHF; cdr3_nt: TGTGCCAGCAGCGTAACAGGGACGAATCAGCCCCAGCATTTT
d_call: NA; j_call: TRBJ2-1; clone_size: once; v_call: TRBV5-1; cdr3_aa: CASTIKADGIYNEQFF; cdr3_nt: TGCGCCAGCACCATTAAGGCGGATGGTATCTACAATGAGCAGTTCTTC
d_call: TRBD1; j_call: TRBJ1-3; clone_size: once; v_call: TRBV5-1; cdr3_aa: CASSRGQVDTIYF; cdr3_nt: TGCGCCAGCAGCCGGGGACAGGTGGACACCATATATTTT
d_call: NA; j_call: TRBJ1-1; clone_size: once; v_call: TRBV5-1; cdr3_aa: CASSSDVLSSTEAFF; cdr3_nt: TGCGCCAGCAGCTCGGACGTTCTGAGTTCGACAGAAGCTTTCTTT
d_call: NA; j_call: TRBJ1-1; clone_size: NA; v_call: TRBV28; cdr3_aa: CASYGKNTEAFF; cdr3_nt: TGTGCCAGTTATGGAAAGAACACTGAAGCTTTCTTT
d_call: TRBD2; j_call: TRBJ2-2; clone_size: NA; v_call: TRBV6-1; cdr3_aa: CASSASSGRVTGELFF; cdr3_nt: TGTGCCAGCAGTGCGTCTAGCGGGAGGGTGACCGGGGAGCTGTTTTTT
d_call: NA; j_call: TRBJ2-5; clone_size: NA; v_call: TRBV7-9; cdr3_aa: CASSLVVGRETQYF; cdr3_nt: TGTGCCAGCAGCTTAGTGGTGGGGAGAGAGACCCAGTACTTC
d_call: NA; j_call: TRBJ2-5; clone_size: NA; v_call: TRBV5-1; cdr3_aa: CASTEAGFQETQYF; cdr3_nt: TGCGCCAGCACCGAAGCGGGTTTCCAAGAGACCCAGTACTTC
d_call: NA; j_call: TRBJ1-3; clone_size: NA; v_call: TRBV18; cdr3_aa: CASSPKVAASGNTIYF; cdr3_nt: TGTGCCAGCTCACCAAAGGTGGCAGCCTCTGGAAACACCATATATTTT
d_call: TRBD1; j_call: TRBJ1-5; clone_size: NA; v_call: TRBV5-8; cdr3_aa: CASSPRRGLSNQPQHF; cdr3_nt: TGTGCCAGCAGCCCAAGGAGGGGGCTTAGCAATCAGCCCCAGCATTTT
d_call: NA; j_call: TRBJ2-7; clone_size: NA; v_call: TRBV2; cdr3_aa: CASRDRPSGHTYEQYF; cdr3_nt: TGTGCCAGCAGGGACAGGCCTAGCGGGCACACCTACGAGCAGTACTTC
d_call: TRBD1; j_call: TRBJ2-7; clone_size: NA; v_call: TRBV29-1; cdr3_aa: CSATGTAREQYF; cdr3_nt: TGCAGCGCAACCGGGACAGCCCGCGAGCAGTACTTC
d_call: NA; j_call: TRBJ2-1; clone_size: NA; v_call: TRBV2; cdr3_aa: CASSAPGFLYNEQFF; cdr3_nt: TGTGCCAGCAGTGCCCCAGGGTTCCTCTACAATGAGCAGTTCTTC
d_call: NA; j_call: TRBJ1-1; clone_size: NA; v_call: TRBV11-2; cdr3_aa: CASSLDPRNTEAFF; cdr3_nt: TGTGCCAGCAGCTTAGACCCCAGGAACACTGAAGCTTTCTTT
d_call: NA; j_call: TRBJ2-2; clone_size: once; v_call: TRBV2; cdr3_aa: CASSLESPRLNTGELFF; cdr3_nt: TGTGCCAGCAGCCTAGAGAGCCCGCGTTTAAACACCGGGGAGCTGTTTTTT
d_call: NA; j_call: TRBJ2-4; clone_size: NA; v_call: TRBV10-1; cdr3_aa: CASSAPGVENIQYF; cdr3_nt: TGCGCCAGCAGTGCCCCGGGAGTCGAAAACATTCAGTACTTC
d_call: TRBD2; j_call: TRBJ2-3; clone_size: NA; v_call: TRBV27; cdr3_aa: CASSFYRTGTTTDTQYF; cdr3_nt: TGTGCCAGCAGTTTCTACAGAACCGGGACTACCACAGATACGCAGTATTTT
d_call: NA; j_call: TRBJ1-2; clone_size: once; v_call: TRBV11-2; cdr3_aa: CASSLVDHRSYTF; cdr3_nt: TGTGCCAGCAGCTTAGTGGACCACCGTAGCTACACCTTC
d_call: NA; j_call: TRBJ2-7; clone_size: NA; v_call: TRBV10-2; cdr3_aa: CASTLRAGYEQYF; cdr3_nt: TGCGCCAGCACCCTCCGGGCTGGCTACGAGCAGTACTTC
d_call: TRBD2; j_call: TRBJ2-7; clone_size: NA; v_call: TRBV7-2; cdr3_aa: CASRLAGGGVYEQYF; cdr3_nt: TGTGCCAGCAGGCTAGCGGGAGGGGGGGTTTACGAGCAGTACTTC
d_call: NA; j_call: TRBJ2-1; clone_size: NA; v_call: TRBV27; cdr3_aa: CASSLRGRLGTSYNEQFF; cdr3_nt: TGTGCCAGCAGTTTAAGGGGACGGCTAGGAACATCCTACAATGAGCAGTTCTTC
d_call: TRBD1; j_call: TRBJ2-7; clone_size: NA; v_call: TRBV10-3; cdr3_aa: CATRDRTYEQYF; cdr3_nt: TGTGCCACCCGGGACAGGACCTACGAGCAGTACTTC
d_call: TRBD2; j_call: TRBJ2-7; clone_size: NA; v_call: TRBV27; cdr3_aa: CASRAITGTSVQYF; cdr3_nt: TGTGCCAGCAGGGCTATTACCGGGACTAGCGTGCAGTACTTC
d_call: NA; j_call: TRBJ1-5; clone_size: NA; v_call: TRBV5-6; cdr3_aa: CASSSGRANQPQHF; cdr3_nt: TGTGCCAGCAGCTCAGGGAGGGCCAATCAGCCCCAGCATTTT
d_call: NA; j_call: TRBJ2-3; clone_size: NA; v_call: TRBV30; cdr3_aa: CAWSVGGDTQYF; cdr3_nt: TGTGCCTGGAGTGTAGGAGGAGATACGCAGTATTTT
d_call: NA; j_call: TRBJ2-6; clone_size: NA; v_call: TRBV15; cdr3_aa: CATSRAQPGAGANVLTF; cdr3_nt: TGTGCCACCAGCAGAGCCCAACCAGGGGCTGGGGCCAACGTCCTGACTTTC
d_call: TRBD2; j_call: TRBJ2-3; clone_size: once; v_call: TRBV15; cdr3_aa: CATSGMTSGRTDTQYF; cdr3_nt: TGTGCCACCAGCGGGATGACTAGCGGGAGGACAGATACGCAGTATTTT
d_call: NA; j_call: TRBJ2-5; clone_size: NA; v_call: TRBV10-3; cdr3_aa: CAISAQVQETQYF; cdr3_nt: TGTGCCATCAGTGCCCAGGTTCAAGAGACCCAGTACTTC